This T cell receptor (beta chain) was captured in a study of Graves' ophthalmopathy and Graves' hyperthyroidism. Study details: Upon initial diagnosis and before any treatment, peripheral blood was collected.

Study results and limitations: The model predicted progression of ophthalmopathy with a sensitivity of approximately 68%, and its specificity was 72% to 80%.

TCR beta CDR3 amplification used RNA transcripts. Scientists carried out first-round RT-PCR using HTBI primers and then a second-round multiplex PCR. From the multiplex PCR reads, TCRdb called clonotypes with MiXCR, one entry per CDR3 protein. The sample yields about 620,000 distinct CDR3 sequences, about 24% seen once. Remarks on this clonotype: The antigen is unknown.

The term stable hyperthyroidism indicated an absence of ophthalmopathy within 18 months of follow-up. The J segment lost 3 bases and the V segment lost 3 bases, leaving 6 bases of the junction unmatched. CDR1 is LNHDA, CDR2 SQIVND, per germline (reference sequence). The length of the CDR3 is 15 residues. The material sequenced was peripheral blood. The genes are TRBV19 and TRBJ1-1, with TRBD1 matching 8 bases. This clonotype was sampled from a young woman with stable Graves' hyperthyroidism. Some clones in this sample may be carry-over from other donors' samples. CDR3 in DNA: TGTGCCAGTAGTATGTCAGGGGGCGCGGACACTGAAGCTTTCTTT. Protein: CASSMSGGADTEAFF. Filled out from reference TRBV19 and TRBJ1-1, the complete variable domain reads DGGITQSPKYLFRKEGQNVTLSCEQNLNHDAMYWYRQDPGQGLRLIYYSQIVNDFQKGDIAEGYSVSREKKESFPLTVTSAQKNPTAFYLCASSMSGGADTEAFFGQGTRLTVV.